These T cell receptor beta chains were read from a single sample in a study of cytomegalovirus exposure and HLA in healthy donors. The repertoire was sequenced with immunoSEQ multiplex PCR; TCRdb's copy has only in-frame clones and lacks some. In the table there are around 80,000 clones, roughly a tenth of which are singletons. Sequencing was performed on PBMCs. Receptors originate from a man in his sixties in good health and CMV-seropositive. Both conserved end residues are part of each CDR3. Each record gives: clone size, J gene, D gene, V gene, CDR3 protein, CDR3 DNA. A D gene is named only where the DNA matches it firmly. Some rows mark clone size as missing; the rest say once, few, many or name a class of expanded clone.

few,TRBJ2-2,TRBD2,TRBV7-8,CASSFSGTSGVAGELFF,TGTGCCAGCAGCTTCTCCGGGACTAGCGGGGTTGCCGGGGAGCTGTTTTTT
few,TRBJ2-3,TRBD1,TRBV27,CASSLLGGTGGPTADTQYF,TGTGCCAGCAGTTTATTGGGGGGGACAGGGGGTCCCACCGCAGATACGCAGTATTTT
-,TRBJ2-3,-,TRBV21-1,CASSTETSGNRDTQYF,TGTGCCAGCAGCACAGAGACTAGCGGGAATAGAGATACGCAGTATTTT
few,TRBJ1-2,-,TRBV6-6,CASSYSIGDLVRYTF,TGTGCCAGCAGTTACTCGATAGGGGATCTTGTTCGCTACACCTTC
few,TRBJ1-2,-,TRBV27,CASSLSQGPGYTF,TGTGCCAGCAGTTTATCACAGGGCCCTGGCTACACCTTC
few,TRBJ2-1,-,TRBV28,CASSTITSGNEQFF,TGTGCCAGCAGTACCATCACTAGTGGCAATGAGCAGTTCTTC
few,TRBJ1-5,TRBD1,TRBV15,CATSQGGNSNQPQHF,TGTGCCACCAGCCAGGGGGGAAATAGCAATCAGCCCCAGCATTTT
-,TRBJ2-1,-,TRBV5-1,CASSLNAGQFF,TGCGCCAGCAGCCTTAACGCGGGGCAGTTCTTC
-,TRBJ1-4,-,TRBV30,CAWKVRDRKLFF,TGTGCCTGGAAGGTGCGGGATAGAAAACTGTTTTTT
-,TRBJ1-2,-,TRBV19,CASSMTRGFYGYTF,TGTGCCAGTAGTATGACCAGAGGGTTCTATGGCTACACCTTC
-,TRBJ2-2,-,TRBV28,CASLREIGGELFF,TGTGCCAGCTTACGGGAAATCGGCGGGGAGCTGTTTTTT
few,TRBJ2-2,-,TRBV28,CASSKSAGELFF,TGTGCCAGCAGTAAGTCGGCCGGGGAGCTGTTTTTT
-,TRBJ2-1,TRBD2,TRBV7-7,CASSLTSGENNEQFF,TGTGCTAGCAGCTTGACTAGCGGGGAAAACAATGAGCAGTTCTTC
few,TRBJ2-2,-,TRBV5-1,CASMTGTNTGELFF,TGCGCCAGCATGACAGGAACGAACACCGGGGAGCTGTTTTTT
-,TRBJ2-3,-,TRBV5-4,CASSLSLTSTDTQYF,TGTGCCAGCAGCTTGTCCCTCACTAGCACAGATACGCAGTATTTT
-,TRBJ2-2,TRBD1,TRBV29-1,CSVPGQGNTGELFF,TGCAGCGTACCGGGACAGGGTAACACCGGGGAGCTGTTTTTT
-,TRBJ1-4,TRBD1,TRBV11-2,CASSSRTGKGSEKLFF,TGTGCCAGCAGCTCTCGGACAGGGAAAGGGAGCGAAAAACTGTTTTTT
few,TRBJ1-2,-,TRBV6-1,CASSTSGGSYTF,-
-,TRBJ2-1,TRBD1,TRBV6-4,CASSAGTGGVGEQFF,TGTGCCAGCAGTGCCGGGACAGGGGGAGTTGGAGAGCAGTTCTTC
-,TRBJ1-1,-,TRBV30,CAWSPGVRGTEAFF,TGTGCCTGGAGCCCAGGGGTAAGGGGCACTGAAGCTTTCTTT
few,TRBJ1-1,TRBD1,TRBV2,CASTLLRDSVNAFF,TGTGCCAGCACCTTATTAAGGGACAGTGTCAACGCTTTCTTT
few,TRBJ2-4,-,TRBV20-1,CSAKGDIQYF,TGCAGTGCCAAGGGGGACATTCAGTACTTC
-,TRBJ2-2,-,TRBV7-9,CASSLVQGAGELFF,TGTGCCAGCAGCTTAGTCCAGGGCGCCGGGGAGCTGTTTTTT
few,TRBJ2-7,-,TRBV6-1,CASSEVYTGPSYEQYF,TGTGCCAGCAGTGAAGTGTACACAGGTCCCTCCTACGAGCAGTACTTC
few,TRBJ2-1,-,TRBV7-8,CASSPAEWDNEQFF,TGTGCCAGCAGCCCCGCGGAATGGGACAATGAGCAGTTCTTC
few,TRBJ2-2,-,TRBV14,CASSQQTGLGKTGELFF,TGTGCCAGCAGCCAACAGACGGGTCTAGGAAAGACCGGGGAGCTGTTTTTT
-,TRBJ2-3,TRBD1,TRBV7-3,CASSSTGGWADTQYF,TGTGCCAGCAGCTCGACAGGGGGCTGGGCAGATACGCAGTATTTT
few,TRBJ2-5,-,TRBV11-2,CASSLDSQETQYF,TGTGCCAGCAGCTTAGACTCCCAAGAGACCCAGTACTTC
few,TRBJ2-1,TRBD2,TRBV29-1,CSVEKGTSDEQFF,TGCAGCGTTGAAAAAGGGACTAGCGATGAGCAGTTCTTC
-,TRBJ1-4,TRBD1,TRBV7-6,CASSTGGAEEKLFF,TGTGCCAGCAGTACAGGGGGCGCCGAGGAAAAACTGTTTTTT
-,TRBJ2-5,TRBD1,TRBV7-8,CASSFDRGRETQYF,TGTGCCAGCAGCTTTGACAGGGGGAGAGAGACCCAGTACTTC
few,TRBJ1-3,-,TRBV7-9,CASSPLLGQRSGNTIYF,TGTGCCAGCAGCCCCCTACTCGGACAGCGCTCTGGAAACACCATATATTTT